This T cell receptor (beta chain) was sequenced for a study of CD8+ T cells in alopecia areata. RNA, once extracted, was reverse transcribed into cDNA for use as the sequencing template. Profiling relied on immunoSEQ multiplex PCR, and the TCRdb table lists in-frame clones only, not all of them. The sample has roughly 170,000 clones, roughly three fifths seen once. V was clipped by 3 bases and J by 7 bases; unmatched bases: 6. This CDR3 contains 15 residues. From germline, CDR1 is SEHNR and CDR2 FQNEAQ (reference sequence). As to treatment: oral pan-JAK inhibitor, 5-10 mg twice daily. Sampling of alopecia areata patients yielded lesional scalp punch biopsies as well as peripheral blood.

The V gene is TRBV7-9, the J gene TRBJ2-1; 10 nucleotides match TRBD1. The sequenced sample was CD8+ T cells sorted from blood, obtained at week 24, from a patient treated with tofacitinib. This sequence originates from a human donor with alopecia areata. The CDR3 sequence: CASSFRDRGSNEQFF. The CDR3 DNA is TGTGCCAGCAGCTTTAGGGACAGGGGCTCGAATGAGCAGTTCTTC.